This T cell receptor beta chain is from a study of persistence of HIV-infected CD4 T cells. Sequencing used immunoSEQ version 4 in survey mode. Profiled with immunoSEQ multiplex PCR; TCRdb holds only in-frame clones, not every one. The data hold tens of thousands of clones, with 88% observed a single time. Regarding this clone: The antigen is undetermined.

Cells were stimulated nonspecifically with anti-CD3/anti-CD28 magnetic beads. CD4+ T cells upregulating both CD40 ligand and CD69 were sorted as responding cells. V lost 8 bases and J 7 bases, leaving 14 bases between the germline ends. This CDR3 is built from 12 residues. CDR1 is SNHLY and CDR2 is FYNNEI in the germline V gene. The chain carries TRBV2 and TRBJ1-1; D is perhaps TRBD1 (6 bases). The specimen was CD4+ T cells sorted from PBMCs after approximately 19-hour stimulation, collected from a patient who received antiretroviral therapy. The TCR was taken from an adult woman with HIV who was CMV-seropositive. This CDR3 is CASGFPRGEAFF. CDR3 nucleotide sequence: TGTGCCAGCGGGTTCCCCAGGGGTGAAGCTTTCTTT.